The 6 T cell receptor beta chains presented below share a single source sample, sequenced in a study of cytomegalovirus exposure and HLA in healthy donors. PCR used 60 Vbeta primers and 13 Jbeta primers. Data came from immunoSEQ multiplex PCR; TCRdb stores just in-frame clones and leaves some out. The sample records 160,000 or so clones, 80% to 85% being singletons. The sequencing sample was made of PBMCs. Every receptor here comes from a woman between 18 and 29 years old in good health and CMV-seronegative.

V usage is TRBV9 and J usage is TRBJ1-1; TRBD1 aligns across 10 bases. The CDR3 is 18 amino acids. Looked up from germline, CDR1 is SGDLS and CDR2 is YYNGEE. With 4 bases clipped from V and 0 bases from J, the junction kept 12 bases outside the gene matches. CDR3 sequence (DNA): TGTGCCAGCAGCATACGGACAGGGGGTAGTCAGATGAACACTGAAGCTTTCTTT. Translating gives CASSIRTGGSQMNTEAFF.

The V call is TRBV5-4, the J call TRBJ1-6; D perhaps matches TRBD1 (5 bases). CDR3 length: 16 amino acids. CDR1 and CDR2 from the germline V gene are SGHNT and YYREEE (reference sequence). V shed 2 bases and J shed 6 bases, with 15 bases lying between them. CDR3: CASSFGGEESNSPLHF. In DNA form, the CDR3 reads TGTGCCAGCAGCTTTGGAGGGGAAGAATCTAATTCACCCCTCCACTTT.

The chain couples TRBV6-5 to TRBJ1-2; D uncertain. V lost 1 base, J lost 4 bases, and 13 bases lay in between. The germline V gene has CDR1 MNHEY and CDR2 SVGAGI. CDR3 length: 15 amino acids. CDR3 bases: TGTGCCAGCAGTTACTTTCTAGGGAGGGCCTATGGCTACACCTTC. As protein: CASSYFLGRAYGYTF.

This clone was recorded only once. Other DNA sequences within the sample encode an identical CDR3. The rearrangement uses TRBV18 and TRBJ1-2, with a tentative D call TRBD1 (5 bases). Per the germline V gene, CDR1 is KGHSH and CDR2 is LQKENI. The CDR3 length is 13 residues. V shed 3 bases and J shed 8 bases, with 13 bases lying between them. The CDR3 spells CASSPSDTRGYTF. In DNA, the CDR3 is TGTGCCAGCTCACCCTCGGACACGCGAGGCTACACCTTC.

On this clone itself: This likely came from a read error, as a far larger clone is one base away. The chain carries TRBV5-5 and TRBJ2-7; D gene unclear. The CDR3 loop spans 13 amino acids. Per the germline V gene, CDR1 is SGHKS and CDR2 is YYEKEE (reference sequence). CDR3: CASSFWAGYEQSF. The CDR3 coding sequence is TGTGCCAGCAGCTTTTGGGCTGGCTACGAGCAGTCCTTC.

In its sample, this clone was seen a few times. The genes are TRBV28 and TRBJ2-1; TRBD2 matches at 7 bases. The CDR3 is 16 amino acids. Germline V gene sequence: CDR1 MDHEN, CDR2 SYDVKM. Trimming removed 6 bases from V and 4 bases from J; junction bases left unmatched: 12. In nucleotides, the CDR3 is TGTGCCAGCAGGCTGGGGGGGGGTGGCCTTTACAATGAGCAGTTCTTC. Translation: CASRLGGGGLYNEQFF.